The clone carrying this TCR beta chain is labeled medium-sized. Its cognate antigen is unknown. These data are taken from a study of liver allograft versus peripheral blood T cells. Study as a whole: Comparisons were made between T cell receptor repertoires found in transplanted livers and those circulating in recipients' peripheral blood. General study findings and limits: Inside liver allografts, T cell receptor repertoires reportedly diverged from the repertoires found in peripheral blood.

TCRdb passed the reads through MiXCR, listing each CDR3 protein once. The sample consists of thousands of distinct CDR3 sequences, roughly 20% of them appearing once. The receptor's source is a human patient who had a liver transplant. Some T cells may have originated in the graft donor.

The CDR3 DNA reads as TGTGCCAGCTCACAACTAGGGGGCAGGGACGAGCAGTACTTC. It specifies CASSQLGGRDEQYF. The chain joins TRBV18 to TRBJ2-7; 7 bases are shared with TRBD1. Germline trimming cut 4 bases from V and 5 bases from J; bases unmatched to any gene: 8. The CDR3 consists of 14 residues. Germline V lookup: CDR1 KGHSH, CDR2 LQKENI. The entire variable domain, with the rest obtained from reference TRBV18 and TRBJ2-7, is as follows: NAGVMQNPRHLVRRRGQEARLRCSPMKGHSHVYWYRQLPEEGLKFMVYLQKENIIDESGMPKERFSAEFPKEGPSILRIQQVVRGDSAAYFCASSQLGGRDEQYFGPGTRLTVT.